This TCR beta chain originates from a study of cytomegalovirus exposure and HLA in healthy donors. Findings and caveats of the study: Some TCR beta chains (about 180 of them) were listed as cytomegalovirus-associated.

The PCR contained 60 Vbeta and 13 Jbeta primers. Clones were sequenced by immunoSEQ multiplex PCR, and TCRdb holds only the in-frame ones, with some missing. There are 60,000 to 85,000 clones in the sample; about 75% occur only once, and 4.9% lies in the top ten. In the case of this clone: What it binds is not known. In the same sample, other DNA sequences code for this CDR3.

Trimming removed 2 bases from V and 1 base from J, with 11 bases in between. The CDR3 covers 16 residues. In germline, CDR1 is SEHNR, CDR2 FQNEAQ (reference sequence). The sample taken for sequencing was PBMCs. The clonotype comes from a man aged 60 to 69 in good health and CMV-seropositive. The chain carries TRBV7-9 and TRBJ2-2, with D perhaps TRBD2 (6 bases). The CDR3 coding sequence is TGTGCCAGCAGCTTAACGGGACTGGAGAACACCGGGGAGCTGTTTTTT. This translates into CASSLTGLENTGELFF.